One and the same sample provided the 17 T cell receptor beta chains below, sequenced in a study of T cell changes during pregnancy in multiple sclerosis. The table came from immunoSEQ multiplex PCR; TCRdb's copy has only in-frame clones and leaves some out. This sample yields tens of thousands of clones, of which 85% to 95% are seen a single time; around 0.9% belongs to the top ten. The input for sequencing was CD4+ T cells from peripheral blood mononuclear cells, taken in the second trimester of pregnancy. These receptors came from a female donor in good health, enrolled as a control in a pregnancy study.

CDR3 nucleotide sequence: TGTGCCAGCAGCGAGCCCGGGACTAGCGTTTACAATGAGCAGTTCTTC. It codes for CASSEPGTSVYNEQFF. V and J are TRBV5-4 and TRBJ2-1; TRBD2 agrees at 10 bases. The germline V gene has CDR1 SGHNT and CDR2 YYREEE (reference sequence). This CDR3 has 16 residues. The J segment lost 4 bases and the V segment lost 4 bases, leaving 8 bases of the junction unmatched.

The V and J genes are TRBV5-6 and TRBJ2-7; D is unclear. Trimming took 2 bases from V and 1 from J, leaving 4 bases between them. Germline V lookup: CDR1 SGHDT, CDR2 YYEEEE. The CDR3 is 12 residues long. The CDR3 spells CASSLRSYEQYF. The CDR3 DNA reads as TGTGCCAGCAGCTTACGGTCCTACGAGCAGTACTTC.

The J gene is TRBJ2-2, the V gene TRBV11-2, with D tentatively TRBD1 (5 bases). V was cut by 1 base and J by 5 bases, with 14 bases left in between. CDR3 length: 16 amino acids. Looked up from germline, CDR1 is SGHAT and CDR2 is FQNNGV. The CDR3 DNA reads as TGTGCCAGCAGCTTAGCATGGGGCCAAAGGACCGGGGAGCTGTTTTTT. This encodes CASSLAWGQRTGELFF.

Concerning this clone: Different DNA sequences within this sample yield the same CDR3. The CDR3 sequence is CASKTGGGKLFF. As DNA, the CDR3 is TGTGCCAGCAAGACAGGGGGAGGAAAACTGTTTTTT. This chain links TRBV2 with TRBJ1-4, with 9 nucleotides matching TRBD1. This CDR3 region has 12 residues. Germline V gene lookup returns CDR1 SNHLY and CDR2 FYNNEI. With V trimmed by 7 bases and J by 10 bases, 4 bases remained unmatched.

This clone has just one count. V gene TRBV27 combines with J gene TRBJ1-2; D is uncertain. The CDR3 sequence is 14 residues long. Per germline, CDR1 MNHEY and CDR2 SMNVEV (reference sequence). Trimming cost V 0 bases and J 6 bases, with 11 bases left between them. In DNA, the CDR3 is TGTGCCAGCAGTTTATCGCGGGGTCTGGATGGCTACACCTTC. Translating it yields CASSLSRGLDGYTF.

The V call is TRBV6-1, the J call TRBJ1-4; D is unresolved. V gave up 8 bases and J gave up 0 bases, with 13 bases separating them. Germline V gene data show CDR1 as MNHNS and CDR2 as SASEGT. There are 15 residues in the CDR3. CDR3 DNA: TGTGCCAGCTGCCTATCGGAGTCAACTAATGAAAAACTGTTTTTT. It specifies CASCLSESTNEKLFF.

This chain links TRBV18 with TRBJ2-1; 11 nucleotides agree with TRBD2. The CDR3 has 13 residues. Trimming at V came to 0 bases and at J to 13 bases, leaving 2 bases not matched to a gene. Per the germline V gene, CDR1 is KGHSH and CDR2 is LQKENI. The CDR3 DNA follows: TGTGCCAGCTCACCACCGGGACTAGCGGACCAGTTCTTC. Its protein product is CASSPPGLADQFF.

This chain links TRBV4-2 with TRBJ2-1; 8 bases map to TRBD2. CDR3 length: 15 amino acids. J gave up 6 bases and V 1 base, and 5 bases lay outside the gene matches. The germline V gene encodes CDR1 LGHNA and CDR2 YNFKEQ. CDR3 sequence (DNA): TGTGCCAGCAGCCAAGCGACCGGGACTAGCAATGAGCAGTTCTTC. Its translation: CASSQATGTSNEQFF.

This clone was counted a single time. The chain combines TRBV5-1 with TRBJ2-5; no clear D gene. The germline V gene encodes CDR1 SGHRS and CDR2 YFSETQ. Trimming took off 4 bases at V and 1 base at J, with 11 bases between the two ends. The CDR3 spans 14 residues. CDR3 coding DNA: TGCGCCAGCAGCCAAGCACCCGGCCAAGAGACCCAGTACTTC. Protein sequence: CASSQAPGQETQYF.

J is TRBJ2-2 and V is TRBV9; D call uncertain. V was pared by 5 bases and J by 0 bases, with 8 bases between. Germline CDR1 and CDR2: SGDLS and YYNGEE. The CDR3 runs to 14 residues. The CDR3, as DNA: TGTGCCAGCAGGGCAGGCCCGAACACCGGGGAGCTGTTTTTT. It is translated as CASRAGPNTGELFF.

The chain links TRBV28 to TRBJ2-5; D perhaps matches TRBD2 (6 bases). V was shortened by 11 bases and J by 2 bases, with 12 bases between the two germline ends. From germline, CDR1 is MDHEN and CDR2 SYDVKM. The CDR3 spans 12 residues. The CDR3 bases are TGTGCCGTCCGGGGGAGACAAGAGACCCAGTACTTC. It yields the protein CAVRGRQETQYF. Full variable domain (rest looked up from reference TRBV28 and TRBJ2-5): DVKVTQSSRYLVKRTGEKVFLECVQDMDHENMFWYRQDPGLGLRLIYFSYDVKMKEKGDIPEGYSVSREKKERFSLILESASTNQTSMYLCAVRGRQETQYFGPGTRLLVL.

This rearrangement joins TRBV5-1 to TRBJ2-1; D ambiguous. The V gene's germline CDR1 is SGHRS and CDR2 YFSETQ. V lost 0 bases, J lost 0 bases, and 7 bases lay in between. This CDR3 region has 15 residues. CDR3: CASSLGQSSYNEQFF. The DNA for the CDR3 is TGCGCCAGCAGCTTGGGACAAAGCTCCTACAATGAGCAGTTCTTC.

V usage is TRBV29-1 and J usage is TRBJ2-1; 12 bases line up with TRBD2. Germline V CDR1 and CDR2: SQVTM, ANQGSEA. The CDR3 sequence is 16 residues long. V was pared by 3 bases and J by 9 bases, with 12 bases of the junction left unmatched. CDR3 in DNA: TGCAGCGTTGACAACCGAGGACTAGCGGGAAATGGTGAGCAGTTCTTC. Its translation is CSVDNRGLAGNGEQFF.

The chain has TRBV10-2 and TRBJ1-1; 8 bases are a match to TRBD1. The germline V gene has CDR1 WSHSY and CDR2 SAAADI. This CDR3 region has 13 residues. V shed 7 bases, J shed 3 bases, and the junction held 4 bases outside the gene matches. CDR3 residues: CASMDRVYTEAFF. The DNA for the CDR3 is TGCGCCAGCATGGACAGGGTCTACACTGAAGCTTTCTTT.

This chain joins TRBV6-1 and TRBJ2-7, with TRBD2 matching 7 bases. Germline trimming cut 4 bases from V and 1 base from J; bases unmatched to any gene: 16. This CDR3 region has 18 residues. The germline CDR1 and CDR2 sequences are MNHNS and SASEGT. CDR3 sequence reads: CASSVQPSPGAGSYEQYF. In DNA form, the CDR3 reads TGTGCCAGCAGTGTACAACCGTCACCGGGAGCGGGGTCCTACGAGCAGTACTTC.

The CDR3 loop is CASSLPFQFGEQFF. DNA for the CDR3: TGTGCCAGCAGCTTACCATTCCAGTTTGGTGAGCAGTTCTTC. The V call is TRBV5-6, the J call TRBJ2-1; D is ambiguous. This CDR3 has 14 residues. The germline V and J ends were trimmed by 2 bases and 9 bases, with 15 bases remaining between them. CDR1 SGHDT and CDR2 YYEEEE come from the germline V gene.

CDR3 coding DNA: TGCGCCAGCAGCTCGACAGGGGCCTATGGCTACACCTTC. Amino acids: CASSSTGAYGYTF. The chain couples TRBV5-1 to TRBJ1-2, with TRBD1 matching 8 bases. Germline CDR1 SGHRS, CDR2 YFSETQ. This CDR3 contains 13 residues. The V gene end was trimmed by 3 bases and the J gene end by 4 bases; junction bases not matched to a gene: 2.